These T cell receptor beta chains were read from a single sample in a study of blood T cell repertoires in COVID-19. Profiled with immunoSEQ multiplex PCR; TCRdb holds only in-frame clones, not every one. This table has approximately 360,000 clones, 70% to 90% appearing once. Sample: peripheral blood. The receptors originated from a man aged 35-49 years with acute or convalescent COVID-19. Both conserved end residues are part of each CDR3. Fields, in order: CDR3 protein, J gene, V gene, D gene. D genes are given only for firm matches.

CASSPQTFQGRSNSPLHF TRBJ1-6 TRBV4-2 -
CASSRGQWDEKLFF TRBJ1-4 TRBV9 TRBD1
CASSDSKSNRGSGNTIYF TRBJ1-3 TRBV6-4 TRBD1
CASSDASGGSYEQFF TRBJ2-1 TRBV9 TRBD2
CASSDWDRVSEAFF TRBJ1-1 TRBV6-1 TRBD1
CASSPTTGVGEKLFF TRBJ1-4 TRBV9 TRBD1
CAWSHREGNQPQHF TRBJ1-5 TRBV30 -
CASSPPALNTQYF TRBJ2-3 TRBV28 -
CASSEAGGSFYEQYF TRBJ2-7 TRBV6-1 TRBD2
CASSVEGDTEAFF TRBJ1-1 TRBV9 -
CASSRGQRYEQYF TRBJ2-7 TRBV5-6 -
CSGRLAGGNNEQFF TRBJ2-1 TRBV29-1 TRBD2
CASDPSGFQETQYF TRBJ2-5 TRBV9 TRBD2
CATSSGAYYNEQFF TRBJ2-1 TRBV24-1 -
CASSRGQGGIQPQHF TRBJ1-5 TRBV7-9 TRBD1
CASSSAGVLYNEQFF TRBJ2-1 TRBV5-4 -
CASSPWGRQGVWYEQYF TRBJ2-7 TRBV3-1/TRBV3-2 TRBD1
CASLQTNTGELFF TRBJ2-2 TRBV6-5 -
CASGGQGINTEAFF TRBJ1-1 TRBV9 TRBD1
CASSPVGGAYGYTF TRBJ1-2 TRBV7-9 -
CASSLAQGNGYTF TRBJ1-2 TRBV5-6 -
CASSPAGTGKRNSPLHF TRBJ1-6 TRBV19 TRBD1
CASSPNRGTDTQYF TRBJ2-3 TRBV27 -
CASSLRSGRAFTDTQYF TRBJ2-3 TRBV5-5 TRBD2
CASSDGVTDTQYF TRBJ2-3 TRBV6-1 -
CAWSVRDRERKKLFF TRBJ1-4 TRBV30 TRBD1
CASSLAPGVNTEAFF TRBJ1-1 TRBV5-1 -
CATSRDPGRENEKLFF TRBJ1-4 TRBV15 -
CASSPRQGGTEAFF TRBJ1-1 TRBV6-5 TRBD1
CSVEVIWVWSSYNEQFF TRBJ2-1 TRBV29-1 -
CASSFPRTGAGNEQFF TRBJ2-1 TRBV27 TRBD1
CASSLEASGNTIYF TRBJ1-3 TRBV7-3 -
CASGWGGIKDSPLHF TRBJ1-6 TRBV12-5 -
CASSQLRTGGETQYF TRBJ2-5 TRBV7-7 TRBD1
CASSWGQGSYREQYF TRBJ2-7 TRBV5-1 TRBD1
CASSQHLTGGAGELFF TRBJ2-2 TRBV4-2 -
CASSLALQPQHF TRBJ1-5 TRBV12-3/TRBV12-4 -
CSARDPNEQYF TRBJ2-7 TRBV20-1 -
CAWTGTENTEAFF TRBJ1-1 TRBV30 TRBD1
CASSERQGRGETQYF TRBJ2-5 TRBV9 TRBD1
CSARGSQATNEKLFF TRBJ1-4 TRBV29-1 -
CAWGQTGELFF TRBJ2-2 TRBV30 -
CASSQDGLNTEAFF TRBJ1-1 TRBV5-4 -
CASSQGRETDTQYF TRBJ2-3 TRBV4-1 -
CASSAVAGGRGETQYF TRBJ2-5 TRBV6-6 TRBD2
CASSYLRGGDTGELFF TRBJ2-2 TRBV6-6 -
CASSQVRWGLVLLDIQYF TRBJ2-4 TRBV4-2 TRBD2
CASRRSDGYTF TRBJ1-2 TRBV6-5 -
CAWTWGEGGETQYF TRBJ2-5 TRBV30 TRBD2
CASSLGPAGGTDTQYF TRBJ2-3 TRBV7-3 TRBD2
CATKWGGYGYTF TRBJ1-2 TRBV2 -
CASSAGTSGYTDTQYF TRBJ2-3 TRBV18 TRBD2
CASSFLRVSYNEQFF TRBJ2-1 TRBV13 -